A selection of T cell receptor beta chains follows, all from one sample in a study of early T cells in non-severe SARS-CoV-2 infection. MiXCR, applied by TCRdb to the 5' RACE reads, yields one record per CDR3 protein. Altogether more than 50,000 distinct CDR3 sequences are present, 9.5% to 15% being singletons, with the ten largest covering around 9.9%. Sequencing input: whole blood. The receptors were sampled from an adult who was a healthcare worker with PCR-confirmed SARS-CoV-2 infection or an uninfected control (not recorded which). The CDR3 runs from the conserved cysteine through the conserved F or W. Fields, in order: V gene, J gene, clone size, D gene, CDR3 DNA, CDR3 protein. D genes are given only for firm matches. Clone size is not always given. Where it is, it says once, few, many or a class for expanded clones.

TRBV27	TRBJ1-4	many	NA	TGTGCCAGCAGTTTGAGCAGGGTGAATGAAAAACTGTTTTTT	CASSLSRVNEKLFF
TRBV28	TRBJ2-5	few	TRBD1	TGTGCCAGCAGTGAGACCGGGACAGGGGATAAAGAGACCCAGTACTTC	CASSETGTGDKETQYF
TRBV7-2	TRBJ1-2	few	NA	TGTGCCAGCAGCCCAGGGACCACTAACTATGGCTACACCTTC	CASSPGTTNYGYTF
TRBV6-6	TRBJ2-7	few	NA	TGTGCCAGCAGTTTCGACCGGGGGGAGCAGTACTTC	CASSFDRGEQYF
TRBV12-3/TRBV12-4	TRBJ1-1	many	TRBD1	TGTGCCAGCAGCTTGGGGACAGTGATGAACACTGAAGCTTTCTTT	CASSLGTVMNTEAFF
TRBV4-1	TRBJ1-2	few	NA	TGCGCCAGCAGCCAATCCGCAGGGAAGAACTATGGCTACACCTTC	CASSQSAGKNYGYTF
TRBV14	TRBJ2-1	many	NA	TGTGCCAGCAGCCAACTCGACCTGGGGGTCCACAATGAGCAGTTCTTC	CASSQLDLGVHNEQFF
TRBV11-3	TRBJ2-7	few	TRBD1	TGTGCCAGCAGCCGAGGGCAGGGGGCGTACGAGCAGTACTTC	CASSRGQGAYEQYF
TRBV4-3	TRBJ2-6	NA	NA	TGCGCCAGCAGCCAGGTCCCGGTTTCTGGGGCCAACGTCCTGACTTTC	CASSQVPVSGANVLTF
TRBV28	TRBJ2-7	many	TRBD2	TGTGCCAGCAGCCTGGGGGGGACTATTGGCATCGAGCAGTACTTC	CASSLGGTIGIEQYF
TRBV20-1	TRBJ2-1	NA	TRBD2	TGCAGTGCTAGAGATTTCTTGGGACTAGCAGGCTTCAATGAGCAGTTCTTC	CSARDFLGLAGFNEQFF
TRBV11-3	TRBJ2-1	few	TRBD2	TGTGCCAGCAGCCCCCGGACTAGTATCTGGTATGAGCAGTTCTTC	CASSPRTSIWYEQFF
TRBV7-6	TRBJ2-1	many	NA	TGTGCCAGCTCGTTAGGAGGGATCGATGAGCAGTTCTTC	CASSLGGIDEQFF
TRBV6-5	TRBJ2-1	NA	TRBD2	TGTGCCAGCAGTCGAGGGACTAGCGGGAGGGCTTACAATGAGCAGTTCTTC	CASSRGTSGRAYNEQFF
TRBV7-9	TRBJ2-1	few	TRBD1	TGTGCCAGCAGCGCCGGACAGGTCAGCTCCTACAATGAGCAGTTCTTC	CASSAGQVSSYNEQFF
TRBV20-1	TRBJ1-2	NA	NA	TGCAGTGCTAGAGCCTTGGGGGGCGCTGGGTATGGCTACACCTTC	CSARALGGAGYGYTF
TRBV12-3/TRBV12-4	TRBJ2-1	many	NA	TGTGCCAGCAGTTTAGAGTTGTGGAATGAGCAGTTCTTC	CASSLELWNEQFF
TRBV20-1	TRBJ2-4	many	NA	TGCAGTGCCGTACAGATAGCCAAAAACATTCAGTACTTC	CSAVQIAKNIQYF
TRBV12-3/TRBV12-4	TRBJ1-1	few	NA	TGTGCCAGCAGTTGGACGAACACTGAAGCTTTCTTT	CASSWTNTEAFF
TRBV7-2	TRBJ1-5	many	NA	TGTGCCAGCAGCTTAGCGCAAGGGTCGGGCAATCAGCCCCAGCATTTT	CASSLAQGSGNQPQHF
TRBV12-3/TRBV12-4	TRBJ2-7	many	NA	TGTGCCAGCAAACGAGGAGGGAACTACGAGCAGTACTTC	CASKRGGNYEQYF
TRBV7-9	TRBJ2-2	many	TRBD1	TGTGCCAGCAGTTACCGGGACAGGGACACCGGGGAGCTGTTTTTT	CASSYRDRDTGELFF
TRBV2	TRBJ2-7	NA	NA	TGTGCCAGCAGTATACAGGGCTACGAGCAGTACTTC	CASSIQGYEQYF
TRBV5-4	TRBJ2-3	NA	TRBD2	TGTGCCAGCAGCTTGGATCAGGGACTAGTTTTCACAGATACGCAGTATTTT	CASSLDQGLVFTDTQYF
TRBV18	TRBJ2-1	few	TRBD1	TGTGCCAGCTCACCGCTTATGACAGGGCCAGAGAATGAGCAGTTCTTC	CASSPLMTGPENEQFF